The source of this TCR beta chain is a study of cytomegalovirus exposure and HLA in healthy donors. This clone was observed a few times. Using immunoSEQ multiplex PCR, the repertoire was profiled, and TCRdb retains in-frame clones only, with some absent. The table lists approximately 210,000 clones, around 88% of them singletons. This clonotype was obtained from a woman aged 18 to 35 in good health and CMV-seronegative. What was sequenced was PBMCs.

CDR3 DNA: TGTGCCAGCAGGAGAATACAGGGGGGCGGCTATGGCTACACCTTC. Translating it yields CASRRIQGGGYGYTF. V and J are TRBV6-5 and TRBJ1-2; TRBD1 matches 8 bases. V dropped 6 bases and J dropped 4; count of bases not matched to a gene: 10. CDR1 and CDR2 (germline): MNHEY, SVGAGI. The CDR3 is 15 amino acids.